These 20 T cell receptor beta chains originate from one sample sequenced in a study of blood T cells in healthy people across ages. The authors ran a second PCR of roughly 6 to 11 cycles using a sample-barcoded 5' primer and a J-beta primer mix. TCRdb re-derived calls from the 5' RACE reads in MiXCR, one entry per CDR3 protein. This repertoire shows some 750,000 distinct CDR3 sequences, approximately 22% found once; its top ten account for roughly a fifth. Sequences were obtained from blood. Receptors were obtained from a man aged 65 to 79 in good health.

This chain joins TRBV5-1 and TRBJ1-2; perhaps TRBD1 as D (6 bases). Germline CDR1 and CDR2: SGHRS and YFSETQ. The CDR3 totals 14 residues. Trimming removed 4 bases at V and 4 bases at J, with 14 bases between. The CDR3 nucleotides read TGCGCCAGCAGCGGGGGGGGCCTCAGCTATGGCTACACCTTC. This codes for CASSGGGLSYGYTF.

This clonotype was seen only a few times. V is TRBV12-3 or TRBV12-4 and J is TRBJ2-1; 10 bases are shared with TRBD2. The CDR3 extends over 17 amino acids. Trimming took 7 bases from V and 5 from J; bases not matched to a gene: 14. The CDR3 protein is CASTSPGLAVGDNEQFF. The DNA of the CDR3 is TGTGCCAGCACCTCCCCTGGACTAGCGGTTGGGGACAATGAGCAGTTCTTC.

The chain is built from TRBV5-1 and TRBJ2-1, with 9 bases identical to TRBD1. This CDR3 is built from 16 residues. Germline assignment: CDR1 SGHRS and CDR2 YFSETQ. V lost 4 bases to trimming and J lost 8 bases; unmatched junction nucleotides: 13. CDR3 bases: TGCGCCAGCAGCCCGGGGGGACAGGGCATTTACCATGAGCAGTTCTTC. The encoded protein is CASSPGGQGIYHEQFF.

This clonotype was observed a few times. This chain joins TRBV12-3 or TRBV12-4 and TRBJ1-2; weak D call: TRBD1 (5 bases). This CDR3 has 13 amino acids. Trimming shortened V by 4 bases and J by 7 bases, and 13 bases separated the two germline ends. CDR3 amino acids: CASSYPGAGGYTF. The CDR3, as DNA: TGTGCCAGCAGTTACCCCGGGGCAGGTGGCTACACCTTC.

This clonotype showed up many times. The rearrangement uses TRBV6-6 and TRBJ2-7; unclear D gene. Trimming stripped 5 bases from V and 13 bases from J, with 15 bases between. In germline, CDR1 is MNHNY, CDR2 SVGAGI (reference sequence). This CDR3 spans 11 amino acids. The CDR3 here is CASSTRHTLYV. The CDR3 nucleotides are TGTGCCAGCAGTACCCGACATACCTTATACGTC.

This clonotype has more than one count but fewer than ten. The V call is TRBV6-1, the J call TRBJ2-1; D is perhaps TRBD1 (6 bases). The DNA end is more similar to TRBJ2-7, so the J call may be wrong. Germline values: CDR1 MNHNS, CDR2 SASEGT. The CDR3 spans 17 residues. The CDR3 DNA sequence: TGTGCCAGCGATCAAGGGGGTTTTAGAAAAAGCTTCTACGAGCAGTACGTC. As protein: CASDQGGFRKSFYEQYV.

The chain employs TRBV5-5 and TRBJ1-4, with 8 bases identical to TRBD1. The length of the CDR3 is 13 residues. The germline CDR1 and CDR2 sequences are SGHKS and YYEKEE (reference sequence). The junction had 3 bases not matched to a gene; V was cut back by 4 bases and J by 7 bases. CDR3 sequence reads: CASSGGQVEKLFF. CDR3 in DNA: TGTGCCAGCAGCGGGGGACAGGTTGAAAAACTGTTTTTT.

The rearrangement uses TRBV20-1 and TRBJ1-5; TRBD1 might be the D (6 bases). The CDR3 spans 16 residues. The V gene lost 1 base and the J gene lost 5 bases, with 18 bases spanning the gap. CDR1 is DFQATT and CDR2 is SNEGSKA in the germline V gene (reference sequence). CDR3 DNA sequence: TGCAGTGCTAGAGGGGGATCGCAGGGGATGTATCAGCCCCAGCATTTT. It is translated as CSARGGSQGMYQPQHF.

V is TRBV30 and J is TRBJ1-5; 10 bases match TRBD1. V lost 5 bases, J lost 9 bases, and 7 bases stayed unmatched. This CDR3 spans 13 amino acids. Germline-derived CDR1 and CDR2 are GTSNPN and SVGIG (reference sequence). CDR3 DNA sequence: TGTGCCTGGGGACAGGGGGTTGATCGGCCCCAGCATTTT. Protein sequence: CAWGQGVDRPQHF.

The chain combines TRBV28 with TRBJ2-1; 9 bases are a match to TRBD1. The J call is doubtful: the DNA matches TRBJ2-7 better. This CDR3 region has 14 residues. Germline values: CDR1 MDHEN, CDR2 SYDVKM. CDR3 DNA: TGTGCCAGCAGACGACGGGACAGGGCCGTCGAGCAGTACTTC. Protein product: CASRRRDRAVEQYF.

About this clonotype itself: A read error may produce the germline difference seen at one junction end. This chain connects TRBV2 to TRBJ2-7; TRBD1 matches 10 bases. The germline V gene encodes CDR1 SNHLY and CDR2 FYNNEI. This CDR3 has 15 amino acids. CDR3 coding DNA: TGTGCCAGCAGATCTGGGACAGGGGTTTCCTACGAGCAGCACTTC. Its protein product is CASRSGTGVSYEQHF.

Concerning this clonotype: At one end the junction does not follow the germline gene, possibly because of a read error. The V gene is TRBV5-1, the J gene TRBJ2-7, with D perhaps being TRBD1 or TRBD2 (5 bases each). CDR3 length: 14 residues. CDR1 is SGHRS, CDR2 YFSETQ, per germline. The CDR3 nucleotides are TGCGCCAGTAGCTCCCGGGACGGTCCCTACGAGCAGTACTTC. Translating gives CASSSRDGPYEQYF.

The chain carries TRBV29-1 and TRBJ2-3; TRBD2 is a possible D gene (5 bases). This CDR3 has 11 amino acids. Germline lookup yields CDR1 SQVTM and CDR2 ANQGSEA. Between the trimmed V and J ends, which lost 4 bases and 10 bases, there was a span of 12 bases. The chain's CDR3 is CSVGGFSPQYF. The CDR3 DNA is TGCAGCGTTGGAGGGTTTTCTCCGCAGTATTTT.

This clonotype has more than one count but fewer than ten. The J gene is TRBJ2-2, the V gene TRBV5-5, with a possible D match to TRBD2 (6 bases). CDR3 length: 15 amino acids. Trimming pared 3 bases from V and 3 bases from J, leaving 12 bases between. CDR1 is SGHKS and CDR2 is YYEKEE in the germline V gene (reference sequence). The DNA of the CDR3 is TGTGCCAGCAGCTCCGATACTAGCTACACCGGGGAGCTGTTTTTT. It specifies CASSSDTSYTGELFF.

The V call is TRBV6-6, the J call TRBJ2-5, with D possibly being TRBD2 (5 bases). The DNA end is a closer match to TRBJ2-7, so the J assignment may be wrong. Per germline, CDR1 MNHNY and CDR2 SVGAGI (reference sequence). This CDR3 has 13 amino acids. The CDR3 loop reads CASRTGSTYEQYF. The CDR3 DNA reads as TGTGCCAGCAGGACGGGGTCAACCTACGAGCAGTACTTC.

The chain employs TRBV28 and TRBJ2-7; tentatively, D is TRBD2 (6 bases). Trimming took off 4 bases at V and 7 bases at J, with 14 bases between the two ends. The CDR3 spans 13 residues. From germline, CDR1 is MDHEN and CDR2 SYDVKM. DNA of the CDR3: TGTGCCAGCAGTTCCCCGACTAGGAGTGAGCAGTACTTC. Its translation: CASSSPTRSEQYF.

This clonotype was found a few times. This rearrangement joins TRBV5-1 to TRBJ2-5; D gene uncertain. Germline CDR1 is SGHRS and CDR2 is YFSETQ. Deletions cut 1 base from V and 4 bases from J, with 11 bases between. The CDR3 loop spans 14 amino acids. CDR3 nucleotide sequence: TGCGCCAGCAGCTTGAGCTCGTTAAGAGAGACCCAGTACTTC. This gives the protein CASSLSSLRETQYF.

This clonotype was detected many times. The V call is TRBV12-3 or TRBV12-4, the J call TRBJ2-7, with 7 bases identical to TRBD1. The CDR3 consists of 13 residues. J lost 5 bases, V lost 7 bases, and 8 bases had no gene match. The CDR3 DNA reads as TGTGCCAGCACCTGGGACAGAAAGAACGAGCAGTACTTC. Amino acid sequence: CASTWDRKNEQYF.

This clonotype was detected only a few times. The chain joins TRBV24-1 to TRBJ2-1; 15 positions match TRBD2. The CDR3 spans 17 residues. Trimming cost V 5 bases and J 9 bases; bases outside gene matches: 10. Germline V gene lookup returns CDR1 KGHDR and CDR2 SFDVKD. The CDR3 sequence is CATSVRGLAGGYGEQFF. CDR3 nucleotide sequence: TGTGCCACCAGTGTCCGAGGACTAGCGGGAGGGTACGGTGAGCAGTTCTTC.

This clonotype showed up many times. The chain combines TRBV18 with TRBJ2-1; 7 positions agree with TRBD2. This CDR3 spans 15 amino acids. Germline lookup yields CDR1 KGHSH and CDR2 LQKENI. Trimming removed 2 bases from V and 4 bases from J; junction bases left unmatched: 5. CDR3 in DNA: TGTGCCAGCTCACCAAGCAGGGAGGGGTACAATGAGCAGTTCTTC. Protein product: CASSPSREGYNEQFF.